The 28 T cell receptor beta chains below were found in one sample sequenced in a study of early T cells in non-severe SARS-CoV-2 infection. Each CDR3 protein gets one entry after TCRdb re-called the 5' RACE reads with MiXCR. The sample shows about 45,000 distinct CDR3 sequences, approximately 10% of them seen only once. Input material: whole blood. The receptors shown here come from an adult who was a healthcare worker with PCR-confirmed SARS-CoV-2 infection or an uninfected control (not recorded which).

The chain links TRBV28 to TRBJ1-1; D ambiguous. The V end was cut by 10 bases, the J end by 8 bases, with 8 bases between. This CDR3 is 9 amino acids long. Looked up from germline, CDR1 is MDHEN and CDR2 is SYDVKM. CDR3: CATGPEAFF. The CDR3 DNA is TGTGCCACCGGGCCGGAAGCTTTCTTT.

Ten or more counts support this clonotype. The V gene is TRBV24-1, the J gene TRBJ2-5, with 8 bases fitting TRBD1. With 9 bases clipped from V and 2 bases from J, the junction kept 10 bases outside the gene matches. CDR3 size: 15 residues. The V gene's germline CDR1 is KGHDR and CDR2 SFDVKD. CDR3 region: CATPEEGDRQETQYF. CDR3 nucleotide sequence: TGTGCCACCCCCGAGGAGGGGGACAGGCAAGAGACCCAGTACTTC.

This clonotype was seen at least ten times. CDR3 sequence reads: CASTTLSSGTGYSPLHF. CDR3 bases: TGTGCCAGCACTACCCTCAGCTCCGGGACAGGGTATTCACCCCTCCACTTT. The V call is TRBV28, the J call TRBJ1-6; 9 bases line up with TRBD1. This CDR3 region has 17 residues. V lost 7 bases to trimming and J lost 8 bases; unmatched junction nucleotides: 15. Germline assignment: CDR1 MDHEN and CDR2 SYDVKM.

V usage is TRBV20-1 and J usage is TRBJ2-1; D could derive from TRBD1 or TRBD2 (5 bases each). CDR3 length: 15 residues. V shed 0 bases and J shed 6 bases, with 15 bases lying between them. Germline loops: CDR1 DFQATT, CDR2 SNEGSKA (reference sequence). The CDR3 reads CSARDIREGTNEQFF. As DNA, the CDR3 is TGCAGTGCTAGAGATATACGGGAAGGGACCAATGAGCAGTTCTTC.

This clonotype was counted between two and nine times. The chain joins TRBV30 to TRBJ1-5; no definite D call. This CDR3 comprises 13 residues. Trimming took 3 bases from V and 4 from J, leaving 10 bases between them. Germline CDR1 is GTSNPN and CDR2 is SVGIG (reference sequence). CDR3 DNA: TGTGCCTGGAGAAATCCAGGTAATCAGCCCCAGCATTTT. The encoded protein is CAWRNPGNQPQHF.

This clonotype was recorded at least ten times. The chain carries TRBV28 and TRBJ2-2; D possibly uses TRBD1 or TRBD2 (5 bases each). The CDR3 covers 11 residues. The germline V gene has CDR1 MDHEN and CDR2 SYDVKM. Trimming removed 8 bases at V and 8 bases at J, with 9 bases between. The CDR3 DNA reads TGTGCCAGCTCGGGGCGGGGGGAGCTGTTTTTT. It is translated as CASSGRGELFF.

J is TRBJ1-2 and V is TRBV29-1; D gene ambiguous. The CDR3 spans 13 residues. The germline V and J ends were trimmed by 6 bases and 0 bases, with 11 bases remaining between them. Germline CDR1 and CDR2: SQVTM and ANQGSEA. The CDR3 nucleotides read TGCAGCGTCGACGGCGGGGCTAACTATGGCTACACCTTC. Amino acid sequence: CSVDGGANYGYTF.

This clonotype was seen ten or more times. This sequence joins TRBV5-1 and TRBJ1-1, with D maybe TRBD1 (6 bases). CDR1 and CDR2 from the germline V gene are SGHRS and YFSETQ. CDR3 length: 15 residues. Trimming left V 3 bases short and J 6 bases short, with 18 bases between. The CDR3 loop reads CASSSQGVGGAEAFF. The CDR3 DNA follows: TGCGCCAGCAGCTCCCAAGGGGTCGGGGGCGCTGAAGCTTTCTTT.

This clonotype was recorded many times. CDR3 amino acids: CSARETSKGYNEQFF. The CDR3 DNA reads TGCAGTGCTAGAGAAACTAGTAAAGGGTACAATGAGCAGTTCTTC. The rearrangement links TRBV20-1 to TRBJ2-1; a weak D match, TRBD2 (5 bases). CDR3 length: 15 amino acids. Germline V gene data show CDR1 as DFQATT and CDR2 as SNEGSKA (reference sequence). Trimming shortened V by 0 bases and J by 4 bases, and 13 bases separated the two germline ends.

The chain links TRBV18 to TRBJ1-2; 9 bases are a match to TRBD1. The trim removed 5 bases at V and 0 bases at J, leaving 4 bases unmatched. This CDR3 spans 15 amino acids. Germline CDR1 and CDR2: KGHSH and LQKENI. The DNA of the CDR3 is TGTGCCAGCTCAAGACAGGGGGGCTCTAACTATGGCTACACCTTC. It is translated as CASSRQGGSNYGYTF.

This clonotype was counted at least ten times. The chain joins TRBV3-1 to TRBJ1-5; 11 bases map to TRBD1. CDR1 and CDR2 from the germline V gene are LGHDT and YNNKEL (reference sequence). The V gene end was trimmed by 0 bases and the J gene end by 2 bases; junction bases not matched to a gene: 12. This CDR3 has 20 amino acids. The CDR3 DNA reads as TGTGCCAGCAGCCAAGATCCCCGGGACAGGGGGTCTACCTGCAATCAGCCCCAGCATTTT. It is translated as CASSQDPRDRGSTCNQPQHF.

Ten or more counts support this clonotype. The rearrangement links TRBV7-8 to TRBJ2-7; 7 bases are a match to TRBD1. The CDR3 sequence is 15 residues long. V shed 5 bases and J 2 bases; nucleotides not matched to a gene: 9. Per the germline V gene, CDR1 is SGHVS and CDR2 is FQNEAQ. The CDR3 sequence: CASSLDRVRPYEQYF. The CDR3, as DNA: TGTGCCAGCAGCCTTGACAGGGTGCGGCCCTACGAGCAGTACTTC.

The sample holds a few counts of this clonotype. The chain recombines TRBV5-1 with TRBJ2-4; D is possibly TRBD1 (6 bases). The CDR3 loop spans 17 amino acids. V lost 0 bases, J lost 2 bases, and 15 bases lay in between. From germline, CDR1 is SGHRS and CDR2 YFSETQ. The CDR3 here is CASSLVDSSRTKNIQYF. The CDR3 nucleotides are TGCGCCAGCAGCTTGGTGGACAGCTCTAGAACCAAAAACATTCAGTACTTC.

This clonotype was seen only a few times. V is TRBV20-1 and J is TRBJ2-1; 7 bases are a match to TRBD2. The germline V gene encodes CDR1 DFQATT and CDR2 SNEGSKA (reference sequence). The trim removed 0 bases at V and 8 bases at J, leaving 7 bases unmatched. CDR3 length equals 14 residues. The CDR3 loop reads CSARDRTSPYEQFF. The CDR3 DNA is TGCAGTGCTAGAGATCGGACTAGTCCGTATGAGCAGTTCTTC.

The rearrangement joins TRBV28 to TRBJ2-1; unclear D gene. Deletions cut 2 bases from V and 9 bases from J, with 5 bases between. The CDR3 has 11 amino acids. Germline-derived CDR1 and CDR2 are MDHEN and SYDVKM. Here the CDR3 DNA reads TGTGCCAGCAGTTTAGCTATTGAGCAGTTCTTC. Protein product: CASSLAIEQFF.

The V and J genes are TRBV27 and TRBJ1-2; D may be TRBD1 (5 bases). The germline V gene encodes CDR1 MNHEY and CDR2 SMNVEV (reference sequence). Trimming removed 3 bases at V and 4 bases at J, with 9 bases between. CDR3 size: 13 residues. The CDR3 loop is CASSFRQFYGYTF. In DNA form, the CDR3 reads TGTGCCAGCAGTTTTCGACAGTTCTATGGCTACACCTTC.

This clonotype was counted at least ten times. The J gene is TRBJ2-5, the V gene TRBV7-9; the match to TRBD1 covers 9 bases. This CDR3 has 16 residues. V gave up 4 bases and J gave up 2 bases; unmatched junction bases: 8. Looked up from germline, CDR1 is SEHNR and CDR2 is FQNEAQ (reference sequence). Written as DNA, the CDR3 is TGTGCCAGCAGCTCCAACCCCGGGACAGGGCAAGAGACCCAGTACTTC. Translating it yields CASSSNPGTGQETQYF.

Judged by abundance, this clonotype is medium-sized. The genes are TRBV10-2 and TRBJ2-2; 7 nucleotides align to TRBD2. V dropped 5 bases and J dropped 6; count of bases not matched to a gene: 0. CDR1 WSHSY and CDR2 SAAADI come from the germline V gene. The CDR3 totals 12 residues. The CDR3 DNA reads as TGCGCCAGCAGTCGGGGGGCCGGGGAGCTGTTTTTT. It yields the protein CASSRGAGELFF.

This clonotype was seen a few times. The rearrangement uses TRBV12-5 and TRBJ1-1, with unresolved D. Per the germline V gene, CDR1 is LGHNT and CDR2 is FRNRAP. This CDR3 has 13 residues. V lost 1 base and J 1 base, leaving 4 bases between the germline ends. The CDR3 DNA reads TGTGCTAGTGGTTTGGAAGAGAACACTGAAGCTTTCTTT. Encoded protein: CASGLEENTEAFF.

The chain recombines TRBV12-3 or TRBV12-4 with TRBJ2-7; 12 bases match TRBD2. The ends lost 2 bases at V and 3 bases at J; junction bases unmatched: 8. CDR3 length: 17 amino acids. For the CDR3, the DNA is TGTGCCAGCAGTTTAAGGACTAGCGGGACCAGACACTACGAGCAGTACTTC. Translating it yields CASSLRTSGTRHYEQYF.

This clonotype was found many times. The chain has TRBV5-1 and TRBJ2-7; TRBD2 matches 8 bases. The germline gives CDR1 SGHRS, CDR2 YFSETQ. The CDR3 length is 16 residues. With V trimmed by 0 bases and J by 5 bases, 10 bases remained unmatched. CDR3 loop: CASSLGFTSGSHEQYF. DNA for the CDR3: TGCGCCAGCAGCTTGGGGTTCACTAGCGGAAGTCACGAGCAGTACTTC.

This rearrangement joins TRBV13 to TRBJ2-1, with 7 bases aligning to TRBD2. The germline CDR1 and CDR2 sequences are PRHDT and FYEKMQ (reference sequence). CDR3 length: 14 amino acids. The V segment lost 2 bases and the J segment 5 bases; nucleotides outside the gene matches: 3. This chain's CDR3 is CASSLPGLNNEQFF. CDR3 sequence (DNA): TGTGCCAGCAGCTTACCGGGACTAAACAATGAGCAGTTCTTC.

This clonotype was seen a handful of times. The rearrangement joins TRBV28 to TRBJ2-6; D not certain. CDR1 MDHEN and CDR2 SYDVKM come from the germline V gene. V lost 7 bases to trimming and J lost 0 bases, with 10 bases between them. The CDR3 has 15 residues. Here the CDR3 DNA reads TGTGCCAGCAATGCAGTCCACTCTGGGGCCAACGTCCTGACTTTC. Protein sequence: CASNAVHSGANVLTF.

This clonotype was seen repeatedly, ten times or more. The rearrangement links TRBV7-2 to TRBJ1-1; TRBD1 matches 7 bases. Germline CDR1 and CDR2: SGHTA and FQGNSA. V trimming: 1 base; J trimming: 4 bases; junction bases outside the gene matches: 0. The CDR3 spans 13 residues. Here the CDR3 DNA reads TGTGCCAGCAGCTTAGGACAGGGCACTGAAGCTTTCTTT. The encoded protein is CASSLGQGTEAFF.

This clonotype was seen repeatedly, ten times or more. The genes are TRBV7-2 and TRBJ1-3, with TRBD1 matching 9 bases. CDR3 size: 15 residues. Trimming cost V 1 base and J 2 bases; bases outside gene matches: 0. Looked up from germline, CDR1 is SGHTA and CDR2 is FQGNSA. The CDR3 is CASSLGTGAGNTIYF. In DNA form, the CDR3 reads TGTGCCAGCAGCTTAGGGACAGGGGCTGGAAACACCATATATTTT.

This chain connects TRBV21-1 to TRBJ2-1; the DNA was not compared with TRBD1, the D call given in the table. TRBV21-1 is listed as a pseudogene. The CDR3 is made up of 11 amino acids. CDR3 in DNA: TGTGCCAGCACTTCCGGACAGGGCCAGTTCTTC. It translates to CASTSGQGQFF.

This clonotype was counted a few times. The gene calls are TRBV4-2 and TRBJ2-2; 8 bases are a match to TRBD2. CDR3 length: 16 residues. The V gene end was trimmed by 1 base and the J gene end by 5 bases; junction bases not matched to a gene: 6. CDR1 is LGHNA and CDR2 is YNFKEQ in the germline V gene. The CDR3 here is CASSQGSGGATGELFF. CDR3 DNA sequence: TGTGCCAGCAGCCAAGGGAGCGGGGGAGCGACCGGGGAGCTGTTTTTT.

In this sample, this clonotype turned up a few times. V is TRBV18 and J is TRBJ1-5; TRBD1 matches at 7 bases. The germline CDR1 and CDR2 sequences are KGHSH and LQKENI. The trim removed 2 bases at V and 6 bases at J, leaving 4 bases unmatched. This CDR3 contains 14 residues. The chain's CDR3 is CASSPDRASQPQHF. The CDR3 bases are TGTGCCAGCTCACCAGACAGGGCCAGTCAGCCCCAGCATTTT.